These 17 T cell receptor beta chains were all obtained from the same sample, sequenced in a study of blood T cell repertoires in COVID-19. The protocol was immunoSEQ multiplex PCR, while the TCRdb copy is restricted to in-frame clones and leaves out a portion. The sample consists of some 150,000 clones, 80% to 90% of them appearing once. The sample comprised PBMCs or T cells enriched from blood (not recorded which). The receptors derive from a man in his fifties or sixties who had recovered from COVID-19.

V usage is TRBV5-1 and J usage is TRBJ1-5; 7 bases line up with TRBD1. Germline-derived CDR1 and CDR2 are SGHRS and YFSETQ. The CDR3 runs 14 residues. V was clipped by 6 bases and J by 5 bases; unmatched bases: 8. The CDR3, as DNA: TGCGCCAGCAACCAGGGCCAGGGGGATCAGCCCCAGCATTTT. As protein: CASNQGQGDQPQHF.

The chain has TRBV6-5 and TRBJ1-4; 8 bases align to TRBD1. The CDR3 is 13 residues long. CDR1 MNHEY and CDR2 SVGAGI come from the germline V gene. V was pared by 7 bases and J by 15 bases, with 13 bases of the junction left unmatched. CDR3 sequence (DNA): TGTGCCAGCAAAGGGACAGGTGGAAGAAGGGTGTTTTTT. Encoded protein: CASKGTGGRRVFF.

The chain has TRBV6-5 and TRBJ2-7; TRBD1 aligns across 8 bases. The V gene end was trimmed by 4 bases and the J gene end by 4 bases; junction bases not matched to a gene: 3. Germline values: CDR1 MNHEY, CDR2 SVGAGI. The CDR3 extends over 13 amino acids. The CDR3 loop is CASSSTGVYEQYF. DNA of the CDR3: TGTGCCAGCAGTTCGACAGGGGTGTACGAGCAGTACTTC.

V and J are TRBV19 and TRBJ1-1; D is perhaps TRBD1 (6 bases). Germline assignment: CDR1 LNHDA and CDR2 SQIVND (reference sequence). Trimming removed 5 bases from V and 8 bases from J, with 12 bases in between. This CDR3 has 12 amino acids. This CDR3 reads CASSSRRGEAFF. In nucleotides, the CDR3 is TGTGCCAGTAGTTCGCGAAGGGGGGAAGCTTTCTTT.

V is TRBV19 and J is TRBJ2-3; 10 bases agree with TRBD2. CDR1 and CDR2 (germline): LNHDA, SQIVND (reference sequence). The V gene end was trimmed by 9 bases and the J gene end by 0 bases; junction bases not matched to a gene: 9. The CDR3 totals 16 residues. CDR3: CASREGLAVSTDTQYF. CDR3 nucleotides: TGTGCCAGCCGCGAAGGACTAGCGGTTAGCACAGATACGCAGTATTTT.

Here the CDR3 DNA reads TGCGCCAGCGGAGTATGGGGGGACAGCACAGATACGCAGTATTTT. Protein product: CASGVWGDSTDTQYF. This chain joins TRBV5-1 and TRBJ2-3, with a weak D call TRBD2 (6 bases). The CDR3 is made up of 15 amino acids. The V gene lost 7 bases and the J gene lost 0 bases, with 15 bases spanning the gap. Germline V CDR1 and CDR2: SGHRS, YFSETQ. The variable domain in full, with the rest retrieved from reference TRBV5-1 and TRBJ2-3, is KAGVTQTPRYLIKTRGQQVTLSCSPISGHRSVSWYQQTPGQGLQFLFEYFSETQRNKGNFPGRFSGRQFSNSRSEMNVSTLELGDSALYLCASGVWGDSTDTQYFGPGTRLTVL.

V is TRBV3-1 (or the pseudogene TRBV3-2) and J is TRBJ2-2; 10 positions agree with TRBD2. CDR1 and CDR2 (germline): LGHDT, YNNKEL (reference sequence). This CDR3 region has 15 residues. The junction had 2 bases not matched to a gene; V was cut back by 1 base and J by 6 bases. The CDR3 nucleotides are TGTGCCAGCAGCCAAGGAAGCGGGGGGGCCGGGGAGCTGTTTTTT. Translating gives CASSQGSGGAGELFF.

The chain has TRBV14 and TRBJ1-1; D perhaps matches TRBD1 (5 bases). Germline V CDR1 and CDR2: SGHDN, FVKESK. The V end was cut by 5 bases, the J end by 7 bases, with 23 bases between. The CDR3 loop spans 16 amino acids. In DNA, the CDR3 is TGTGCCAGCAGCATAACCGGGGCGAGGGAGGCACGTGAAGCTTTCTTT. Its protein product is CASSITGAREAREAFF.

The V and J genes are TRBV24-1 and TRBJ1-5, with TRBD1 identical over 8 bases. The CDR3 is made up of 15 amino acids. V trimming: 2 bases; J trimming: 6 bases; junction bases outside the gene matches: 5. The germline V gene encodes CDR1 KGHDR and CDR2 SFDVKD. CDR3 sequence reads: CATSDSDRGRQPQHF. Written as DNA, the CDR3 is TGTGCCACCAGTGATTCAGACAGGGGCCGTCAGCCCCAGCATTTT.

The DNA of the CDR3 is TGTGCCACCAGCAGATCGGGTGCCTTCACCGGGGAGCTGTTTTTT. Amino acids: CATSRSGAFTGELFF. This chain uses TRBV15 with TRBJ2-2; D unclear. The V gene's germline CDR1 is LNHNV and CDR2 YYDKDF (reference sequence). With 2 bases removed from V and 4 bases from J, the gap between germline ends came to 11 bases. This CDR3 contains 15 residues.

This clone was detected only once. The chain carries TRBV2 and TRBJ2-5; a possible D gene is TRBD1 (6 bases). The V end lost 7 bases, the J end lost 2 bases, and 14 bases lay between the germline ends. This CDR3 has 14 residues. Germline V gene data show CDR1 as SNHLY and CDR2 as FYNNEI. The CDR3 DNA is TGTGCCAGCAAACCGGGACACCTACAAGAGACCCAGTACTTC. Translated: CASKPGHLQETQYF. The entire variable domain, with the rest obtained from reference TRBV2 and TRBJ2-5, is as follows: EPEVTQTPSHQVTQMGQEVILRCVPISNHLYFYWYRQILGQKVEFLVSFYNNEISEKSEIFDDQFSVERPDGSNFTLKIRSTKLEDSAMYFCASKPGHLQETQYFGPGTRLLVL.

The V gene is TRBV6-1, the J gene TRBJ1-6; 10 bases match TRBD1. After removal of 1 base from V and 10 bases from J, the junction contained 4 bases not matched to a gene. Germline-derived CDR1 and CDR2 are MNHNS and SASEGT. This CDR3 region has 15 residues. This CDR3 is CASSEVWTGGSPLHF. The CDR3 DNA sequence: TGTGCCAGCAGTGAAGTTTGGACAGGGGGATCACCCCTCCACTTT.

The rearrangement uses TRBV2 and TRBJ2-7; 7 bases are shared with TRBD2. The CDR3 extends over 16 amino acids. The germline CDR1 and CDR2 sequences are SNHLY and FYNNEI. V was pared by 6 bases and J by 0 bases, with 11 bases of the junction left unmatched. CDR3 sequence: CASRDPGRGTSYEQYF. The CDR3 DNA reads TGTGCCAGCAGAGATCCAGGGCGGGGGACCTCCTACGAGCAGTACTTC.

The chain carries TRBV2 and TRBJ2-4; tentatively, D is TRBD2 (5 bases). The CDR3 spans 12 residues. The V end was cut by 5 bases, the J end by 8 bases, with 10 bases between. CDR1 SNHLY and CDR2 FYNNEI come from the germline V gene. Here the CDR3 reads CASSNGIDIQYF. In DNA form, the CDR3 reads TGTGCCAGCAGTAACGGGATTGACATTCAGTACTTC.

A single count supports this clone. The genes are TRBV5-1 and TRBJ1-2; no definite D call. Per germline, CDR1 SGHRS and CDR2 YFSETQ. This CDR3 spans 12 amino acids. The V and J ends lost 4 bases and 4 bases respectively, with 8 bases between them. The CDR3: CASSDGIYGYTF. The DNA of the CDR3 is TGCGCCAGCAGCGACGGGATCTATGGCTACACCTTC.

CDR3 in amino acids: CASSIQVSGPQETQYF. CDR3 bases: TGTGCCAGTAGTATTCAGGTTTCTGGCCCCCAAGAGACCCAGTACTTC. The rearrangement uses TRBV19 and TRBJ2-5; no firm D call. This CDR3 contains 16 residues. Trimming removed 3 bases from V and 1 base from J, with 15 bases in between. Germline V CDR1 and CDR2: LNHDA, SQIVND (reference sequence).

The V gene is TRBV2, the J gene TRBJ2-5; 10 bases agree with TRBD2. Germline CDR1 SNHLY, CDR2 FYNNEI. V lost 3 bases to trimming and J lost 5 bases; unmatched junction nucleotides: 6. The CDR3 has 15 amino acids. The CDR3 coding sequence is TGTGCCAGCAGTGAGGGAGCGGGGGGGGCGGAGACCCAGTACTTC. Translation: CASSEGAGGAETQYF. Combining the CDR3 with reference TRBV2 and TRBJ2-5 gives the whole variable domain EPEVTQTPSHQVTQMGQEVILRCVPISNHLYFYWYRQILGQKVEFLVSFYNNEISEKSEIFDDQFSVERPDGSNFTLKIRSTKLEDSAMYFCASSEGAGGAETQYFGPGTRLLVL.